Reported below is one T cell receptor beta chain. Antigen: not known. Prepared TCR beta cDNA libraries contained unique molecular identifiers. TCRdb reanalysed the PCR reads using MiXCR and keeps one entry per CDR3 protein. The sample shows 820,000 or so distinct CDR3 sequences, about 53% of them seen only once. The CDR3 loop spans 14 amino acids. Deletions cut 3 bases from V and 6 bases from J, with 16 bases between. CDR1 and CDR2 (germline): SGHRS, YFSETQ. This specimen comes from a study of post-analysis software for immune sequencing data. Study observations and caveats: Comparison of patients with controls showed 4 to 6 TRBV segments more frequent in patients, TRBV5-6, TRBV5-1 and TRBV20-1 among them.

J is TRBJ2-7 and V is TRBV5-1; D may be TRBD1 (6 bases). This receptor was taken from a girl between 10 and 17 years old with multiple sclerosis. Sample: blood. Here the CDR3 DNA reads TGCGCCAGCAGCTGGGCACAGGGTTTCCCCGAGCAGTACTTC. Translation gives CASSWAQGFPEQYF.